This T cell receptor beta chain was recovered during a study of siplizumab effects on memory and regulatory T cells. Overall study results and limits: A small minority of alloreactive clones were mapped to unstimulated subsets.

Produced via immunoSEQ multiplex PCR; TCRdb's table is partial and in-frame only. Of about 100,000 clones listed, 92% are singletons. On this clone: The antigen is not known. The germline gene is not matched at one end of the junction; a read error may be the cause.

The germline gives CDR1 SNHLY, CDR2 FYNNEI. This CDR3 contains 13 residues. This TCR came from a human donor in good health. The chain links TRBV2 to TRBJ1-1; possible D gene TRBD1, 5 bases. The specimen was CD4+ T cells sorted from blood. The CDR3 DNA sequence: TGTGCCAGCAGGGAGGGACCGCCCGAAGCGTTTGTCTTT. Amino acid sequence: CASREGPPEAFVF.